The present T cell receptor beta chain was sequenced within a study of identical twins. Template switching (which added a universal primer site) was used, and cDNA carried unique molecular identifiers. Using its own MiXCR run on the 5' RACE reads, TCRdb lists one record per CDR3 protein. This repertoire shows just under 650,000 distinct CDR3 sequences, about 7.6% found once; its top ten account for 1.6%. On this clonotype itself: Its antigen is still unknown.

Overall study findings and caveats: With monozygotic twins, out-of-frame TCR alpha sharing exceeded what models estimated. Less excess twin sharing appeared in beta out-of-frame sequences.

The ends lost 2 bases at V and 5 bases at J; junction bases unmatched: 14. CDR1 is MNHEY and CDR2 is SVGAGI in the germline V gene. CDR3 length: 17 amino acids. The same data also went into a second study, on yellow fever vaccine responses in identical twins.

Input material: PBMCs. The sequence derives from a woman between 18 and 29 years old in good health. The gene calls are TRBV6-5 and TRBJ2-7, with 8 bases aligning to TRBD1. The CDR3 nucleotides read TGTGCCAGCAGTTACGGGGCCTGGGACAGGTTGCAGCACGAGCAGTACTTC. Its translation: CASSYGAWDRLQHEQYF.